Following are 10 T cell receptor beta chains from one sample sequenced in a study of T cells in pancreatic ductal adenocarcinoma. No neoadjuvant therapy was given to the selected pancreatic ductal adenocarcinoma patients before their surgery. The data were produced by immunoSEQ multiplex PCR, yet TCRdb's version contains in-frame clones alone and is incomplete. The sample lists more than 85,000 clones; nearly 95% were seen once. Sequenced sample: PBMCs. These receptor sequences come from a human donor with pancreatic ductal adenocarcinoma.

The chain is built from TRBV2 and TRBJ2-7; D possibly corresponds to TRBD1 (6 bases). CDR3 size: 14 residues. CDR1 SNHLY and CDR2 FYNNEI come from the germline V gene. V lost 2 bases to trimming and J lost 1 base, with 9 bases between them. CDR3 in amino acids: CASSEQGQSYEQYF. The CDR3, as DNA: TGTGCCAGCAGTGAACAGGGGCAGTCCTACGAGCAGTACTTC.

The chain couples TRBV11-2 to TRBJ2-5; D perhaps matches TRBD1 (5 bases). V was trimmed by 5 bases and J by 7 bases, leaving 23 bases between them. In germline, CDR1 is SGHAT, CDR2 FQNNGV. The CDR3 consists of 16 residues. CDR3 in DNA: TGTGCCAGCAGCCCCCAGGGTGGTCTCACGATGGGGACCCAGTACTTC. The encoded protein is CASSPQGGLTMGTQYF.

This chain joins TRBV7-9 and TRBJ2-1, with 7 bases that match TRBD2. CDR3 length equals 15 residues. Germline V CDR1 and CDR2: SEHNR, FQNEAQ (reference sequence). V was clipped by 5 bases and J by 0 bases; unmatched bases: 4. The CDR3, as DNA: TGTGCCAGCAGCGAGCGGGGCTTCTCCTACAATGAGCAGTTCTTC. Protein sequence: CASSERGFSYNEQFF. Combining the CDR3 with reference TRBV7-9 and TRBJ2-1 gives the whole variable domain DTGVSQNPRHKITKRGQNVTFRCDPISEHNRLYWYRQTLGQGPEFLTYFQNEAQLEKSRLLSDRFSAERPKGSFSTLEIQRTEQGDSAMYLCASSERGFSYNEQFFGPGTRLTVL.

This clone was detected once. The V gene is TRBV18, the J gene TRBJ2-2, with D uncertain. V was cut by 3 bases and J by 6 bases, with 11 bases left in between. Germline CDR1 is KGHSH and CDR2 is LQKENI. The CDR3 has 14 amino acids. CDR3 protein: CASSPPPGAGELFF. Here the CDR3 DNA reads TGTGCCAGCTCACCCCCTCCTGGAGCCGGGGAGCTGTTTTTT.

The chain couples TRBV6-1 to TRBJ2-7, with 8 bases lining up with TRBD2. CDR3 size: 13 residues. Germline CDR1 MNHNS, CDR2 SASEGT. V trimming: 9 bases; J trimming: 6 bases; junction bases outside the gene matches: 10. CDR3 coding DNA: TGTGCCAGTCGGACTAGCCGGGACTTCGAGCAGTACTTC. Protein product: CASRTSRDFEQYF.

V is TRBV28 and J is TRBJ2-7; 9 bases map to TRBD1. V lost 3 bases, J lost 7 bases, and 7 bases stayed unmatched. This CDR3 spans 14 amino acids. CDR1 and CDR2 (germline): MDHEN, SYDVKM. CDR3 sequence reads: CASSLGDRVGEQYF. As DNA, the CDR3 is TGTGCCAGCAGTTTGGGGGACAGGGTAGGTGAGCAGTACTTC.

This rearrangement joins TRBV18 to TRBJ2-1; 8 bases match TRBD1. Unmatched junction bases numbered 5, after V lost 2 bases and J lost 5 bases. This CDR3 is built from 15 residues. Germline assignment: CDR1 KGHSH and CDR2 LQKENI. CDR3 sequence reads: CASSPGQGVHNEQFF. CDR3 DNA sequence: TGTGCCAGCTCACCAGGACAGGGAGTACACAATGAGCAGTTCTTC.

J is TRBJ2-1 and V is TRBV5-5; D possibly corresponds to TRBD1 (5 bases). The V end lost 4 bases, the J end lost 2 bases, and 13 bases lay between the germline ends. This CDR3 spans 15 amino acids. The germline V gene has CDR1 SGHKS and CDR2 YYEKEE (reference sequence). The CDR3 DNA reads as TGTGCCAGCAGCCCCGAAGGACACACCTACAATGAGCAGTTCTTC. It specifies CASSPEGHTYNEQFF.

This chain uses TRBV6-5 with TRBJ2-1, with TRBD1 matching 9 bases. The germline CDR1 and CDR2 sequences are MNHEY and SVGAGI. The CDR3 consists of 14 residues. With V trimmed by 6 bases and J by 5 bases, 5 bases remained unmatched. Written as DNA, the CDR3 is TGTGCCAGCAGAACGGACAGGGGCCACAATGAGCAGTTCTTC. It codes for CASRTDRGHNEQFF.

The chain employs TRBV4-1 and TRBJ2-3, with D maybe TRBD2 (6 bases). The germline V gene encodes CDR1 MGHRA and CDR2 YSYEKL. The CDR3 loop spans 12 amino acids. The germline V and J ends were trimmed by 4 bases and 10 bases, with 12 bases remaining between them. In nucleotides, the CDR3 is TGCGCCAGCAGCCTAGCAGGCGGGGCGCAGTATTTT. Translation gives CASSLAGGAQYF.